Shown below are 23 T cell receptor beta chains from a single sample sequenced in a study of PD-L1 blockade in urothelial cancer (dated by TCRdb to 2015 to 2018). Library prep was done by the immunoSEQ multiplex PCR assay. This immuneACCESS table, as held by TCRdb, lists in-frame sequences with V and J called but not all clones. Of the missing ones, under half trace to an unresolved V gene in checked studies; the others have no known cause. Across this sample there are over 100,000 clones, with approximately 90% seen only once. Jointly, the top ten make up less than 4.5% of the sample. According to the study, the label for this sample's time point signals: peripheral blood 6 weeks after treatment start. This specimen consisted of PBMCs, obtained around atezolizumab (anti-PD-L1) treatment. All receptors derive from a man aged 60 to 69 with urothelial cancer.

The V and J genes are TRBV30 and TRBJ2-7, with D perhaps matching TRBD2 (5 bases). Germline CDR1 GTSNPN, CDR2 SVGIG (reference sequence). V dropped 5 bases and J dropped 12 bases, with 17 bases sitting between them. This CDR3 has 11 amino acids. The CDR3 spells CAWAKLGSVYF. CDR3 DNA sequence: TGTGCCTGGGCGAAACTAGGGTCGGTGTACTTC.

In its sample, this clone was seen once. DNA for the CDR3: TGTGCCAGCAGCAGCGCACTAGCGGGAGGGCCGGATGAGCAGTACTTC. Protein: CASSSALAGGPDEQYF. J is TRBJ2-7 and V is TRBV21-1; the table's D call of TRBD2 was not tested on the DNA. TRBV21-1 constitutes a pseudogene. There are 16 residues in the CDR3.

The J gene is TRBJ2-1, the V gene TRBV4-3; 9 bases line up with TRBD1. This CDR3 is 15 amino acids long. Germline CDR1 and CDR2: LGHNA and YSLEER. J was trimmed by 9 bases and V by 2 bases; bases with no gene match: 8. CDR3 sequence (DNA): TGCGCCAGCAGCCAACCTTACGGACAGGGGTTTGAGCAGTTCTTC. Translation: CASSQPYGQGFEQFF.

This chain connects TRBV5-1 to TRBJ2-5, with 7 bases that match TRBD2. Trimming took 3 bases from V and 5 from J; bases not matched to a gene: 10. This CDR3 comprises 15 residues. CDR1 SGHRS and CDR2 YFSETQ come from the germline V gene. Written as DNA, the CDR3 is TGCGCCAGCAGCTCCTCAGCGGGGAGGAGGGAGACCCAGTACTTC. As protein: CASSSSAGRRETQYF.

The chain recombines TRBV29-1 with TRBJ2-3; D gene ambiguous. Germline lookup yields CDR1 SQVTM and CDR2 ANQGSEA. This CDR3 comprises 12 residues. V was cut by 6 bases and J by 2 bases, with 9 bases left in between. CDR3 amino acids: CSVAQDTDTQYF. DNA for the CDR3: TGCAGCGTAGCTCAAGACACAGATACGCAGTATTTT.

In its sample, this clone was seen once. This rearrangement joins TRBV4-2 to TRBJ2-7; 7 bases match TRBD1. Unmatched junction bases numbered 5, after V lost 0 bases and J lost 0 bases. The length of the CDR3 is 16 residues. The germline CDR1 and CDR2 sequences are LGHNA and YNFKEQ. DNA of the CDR3: TGTGCCAGCAGCCAAGACTCGGGACAGTCCTCCTACGAGCAGTACTTC. Its translation is CASSQDSGQSSYEQYF.

J is TRBJ2-7 and V is TRBV5-5; TRBD1 matches at 8 bases. CDR3 length: 13 residues. CDR1 is SGHKS and CDR2 is YYEKEE in the germline V gene (reference sequence). The junction had 1 base not matched to a gene; V was cut back by 4 bases and J by 1 base. The CDR3 DNA is TGTGCCAGCAGCCGACAGGGGTCCTACGAGCAGTACTTC. It codes for CASSRQGSYEQYF.

This chain uses TRBV30 with TRBJ1-4, with 7 bases fitting TRBD1. The CDR3 is made up of 15 amino acids. Germline V gives CDR1 GTSNPN, CDR2 SVGIG (reference sequence). V lost 0 bases, J lost 5 bases, and 6 bases stayed unmatched. CDR3 sequence (DNA): TGTGCCTGGAGTGTTCCAGGGGGTTCGAATGAAAAACTGTTTTTT. Amino acids: CAWSVPGGSNEKLFF. Full variable domain (rest looked up from reference TRBV30 and TRBJ1-4): SQTIHQWPATLVQPVGSPLSLECTVEGTSNPNLYWYRQAAGRGLQLLFYSVGIGQISSEVPQNLSASRPQDRQFILSSKKLLLSDSGFYLCAWSVPGGSNEKLFFGSGTQLSVL.

The chain links TRBV4-2 to TRBJ1-5; 9 bases fit TRBD1. The CDR3 runs to 15 residues. Germline lookup yields CDR1 LGHNA and CDR2 YNFKEQ. The J segment lost 5 bases and the V segment lost 0 bases, leaving 2 bases of the junction unmatched. The CDR3 reads CASSQERQGDQPQHF. CDR3 sequence (DNA): TGTGCCAGCAGCCAAGAGAGACAGGGGGATCAGCCCCAGCATTTT.

The chain recombines TRBV4-2 with TRBJ1-1, with TRBD1 matching over 7 bases. The CDR3 consists of 15 residues. The ends lost 4 bases at V and 2 bases at J; junction bases unmatched: 7. Germline assignment: CDR1 LGHNA and CDR2 YNFKEQ. The CDR3 coding sequence is TGTGCCAGCAGCCCCCGACAGGGTTTTAACACTGAAGCTTTCTTT. Translation gives CASSPRQGFNTEAFF.

This clone was recorded once. The chain carries TRBV29-1 and TRBJ2-5; D is ambiguous. CDR1 is SQVTM and CDR2 is ANQGSEA in the germline V gene. V was pared by 8 bases and J by 4 bases, with 20 bases between. This CDR3 is built from 14 residues. The CDR3 DNA reads as TGCAGCACCTCCGACGCCGGGTCCGGAGAGACCCAGTACTTC. As protein: CSTSDAGSGETQYF. Full variable domain (rest looked up from reference TRBV29-1 and TRBJ2-5): SAVISQKPSRDICQRGTSLTIQCQVDSQVTMMFWYRQQPGQSLTLIATANQGSEATYESGFVIDKFPISRPNLTFSTLTVSNMSPEDSSIYLCSTSDAGSGETQYFGPGTRLLVL.

The V call is TRBV9, the J call TRBJ2-1; D may be TRBD2 (6 bases). Per the germline V gene, CDR1 is SGDLS and CDR2 is YYNGEE. Deletions cut 3 bases from V and 3 bases from J, with 13 bases between. The CDR3 loop spans 15 amino acids. CDR3 sequence reads: CASSAAGLDYNEQFF. The CDR3 DNA reads TGTGCCAGCAGCGCTGCGGGACTCGACTACAATGAGCAGTTCTTC. Together with reference TRBV9 and TRBJ2-1, the CDR3 gives the full variable domain: DSGVTQTPKHLITATGQRVTLRCSPRSGDLSVYWYQQSLDQGLQFLIQYYNGEERAKGNILERFSAQQFPDLHSELNLSSLELGDSALYFCASSAAGLDYNEQFFGPGTRLTVL.

The chain employs TRBV28 and TRBJ1-5; D perhaps matches TRBD1 (6 bases). Germline assignment: CDR1 MDHEN and CDR2 SYDVKM. V lost 6 bases and J 0 bases, leaving 12 bases between the germline ends. The CDR3 runs 15 residues. The CDR3, as DNA: TGTGCCAGCAGCGCTGGGACACCTAGCAATCAGCCCCAGCATTTT. As protein: CASSAGTPSNQPQHF.

CDR3: CATSRSGTAAYEQYF. CDR3 coding DNA: TGTGCCACCAGCAGATCCGGGACAGCGGCCTACGAGCAGTACTTC. This rearrangement joins TRBV15 to TRBJ2-7; TRBD1 aligns across 7 bases. Germline loops: CDR1 LNHNV, CDR2 YYDKDF (reference sequence). After removal of 2 bases from V and 2 bases from J, the junction contained 6 bases not matched to a gene. The CDR3 extends over 15 amino acids.

The chain couples TRBV5-6 to TRBJ1-3, with unresolved D. Germline-derived CDR1 and CDR2 are SGHDT and YYEEEE. V was cut by 2 bases and J by 0 bases, with 9 bases left in between. The length of the CDR3 is 15 residues. In DNA form, the CDR3 reads TGTGCCAGCAGCTTTTTCCAGAACTCTGGAAACACCATATATTTT. Its translation is CASSFFQNSGNTIYF.

V and J are TRBV11-2 and TRBJ2-7; unclear D gene. The CDR3 runs 13 residues. From germline, CDR1 is SGHAT and CDR2 FQNNGV. V was trimmed by 7 bases and J by 0 bases, leaving 10 bases between them. This CDR3 reads CASNTIYSYEQYF. For the CDR3, the DNA is TGTGCCAGCAACACTATATACTCCTACGAGCAGTACTTC.

This rearrangement joins TRBV7-9 to TRBJ2-1; 15 nucleotides line up with TRBD2. V lost 4 bases and J lost 7; bases outside the gene matches: 8. CDR1 and CDR2 (germline): SEHNR, FQNEAQ (reference sequence). The CDR3 covers 17 residues. CDR3 sequence reads: CASSSGLAGGRRNEQFF. The CDR3 nucleotides are TGTGCCAGCAGCTCGGGACTAGCGGGGGGAAGGAGGAATGAGCAGTTCTTC. Based on the CDR3 plus reference TRBV7-9 and TRBJ2-1, the full variable domain is DTGVSQNPRHKITKRGQNVTFRCDPISEHNRLYWYRQTLGQGPEFLTYFQNEAQLEKSRLLSDRFSAERPKGSFSTLEIQRTEQGDSAMYLCASSSGLAGGRRNEQFFGPGTRLTVL.

J is TRBJ2-7 and V is TRBV5-6; D unresolved. The CDR3 is made up of 13 amino acids. Trimming took 2 bases from V and 6 from J, leaving 12 bases between them. Germline V gene data show CDR1 as SGHDT and CDR2 as YYEEEE. CDR3 DNA sequence: TGTGCCAGCAGCTTCCAGGTCTATAGCGAGCAGTACTTC. It yields the protein CASSFQVYSEQYF.

V and J are TRBV25-1 and TRBJ1-4; tentative D call: TRBD1 (5 bases). Germline V gene data show CDR1 as MGHDK and CDR2 as SYGVNS. The CDR3 totals 13 residues. V gave up 3 bases and J gave up 5 bases, with 7 bases separating them. CDR3 DNA sequence: TGTGCCAGCAGTGATCCAGGGAATGAAAAACTGTTTTTT. Amino acid sequence: CASSDPGNEKLFF.

The chain has TRBV6-5 and TRBJ2-1; TRBD2 aligns across 11 bases. This CDR3 comprises 16 residues. Unmatched junction bases numbered 1, after V lost 0 bases and J lost 3 bases. Germline CDR1 is MNHEY and CDR2 is SVGAGI. The chain's CDR3 is CASSYSGLADYNEQFF. CDR3 coding DNA: TGTGCCAGCAGTTACTCGGGACTAGCGGACTACAATGAGCAGTTCTTC.

The rearrangement uses TRBV5-1 and TRBJ2-1; possibly TRBD2 for D (7 bases). The CDR3 consists of 14 residues. Trimming took 3 bases from V and 7 from J, leaving 14 bases between them. Germline CDR1 and CDR2: SGHRS and YFSETQ. The CDR3 DNA is TGCGCCAGCAGCTCGGTAAGGGGGGGGAATGAGCAGTTCTTC. Protein product: CASSSVRGGNEQFF.

The genes are TRBV15 and TRBJ2-7; a weak D match, TRBD2 (6 bases). Germline V gene lookup returns CDR1 LNHNV and CDR2 YYDKDF (reference sequence). This CDR3 contains 15 residues. Trimming took off 0 bases at V and 5 bases at J, with 14 bases between the two ends. The CDR3 DNA is TGTGCCACCAGCAGAGATGGGACTCCTTCTGACGAGCAGTACTTC. Residues: CATSRDGTPSDEQYF.

The V call is TRBV28, the J call TRBJ1-2, with D hard to call. With 5 bases removed from V and 5 bases from J, the gap between germline ends came to 12 bases. The CDR3 extends over 13 amino acids. CDR1 and CDR2 (germline): MDHEN, SYDVKM. CDR3 sequence: CASSRWEPYGYTF. The CDR3 DNA reads as TGTGCCAGCAGTCGGTGGGAGCCTTATGGCTACACCTTC.